This passage covers 21 T cell receptor beta chains from one sample sequenced in a study of cytomegalovirus exposure and HLA in healthy donors. The PCR employed 60 Vbeta primers together with 13 Jbeta primers. Clones were read by immunoSEQ multiplex PCR, and TCRdb kept only the in-frame ones, dropping some. The table shows roughly 180,000 clones, with 75% to 80% occurring only once. Sequencing was done on a sample of PBMCs. These TCRs come from a man aged 45-65 years in good health and CMV-seropositive.

This sequence joins TRBV5-6 and TRBJ1-3, with 8 bases fitting TRBD1. The CDR3 is 14 amino acids. Germline V lookup: CDR1 SGHDT, CDR2 YYEEEE. V lost 0 bases and J lost 8; bases outside the gene matches: 4. CDR3 region: CASSLVQGADTIYF. CDR3 nucleotides: TGTGCCAGCAGCTTGGTTCAGGGGGCAGACACCATATATTTT.

The chain carries TRBV28 and TRBJ2-3, with D perhaps TRBD2 (6 bases). CDR3 size: 15 residues. Germline assignment: CDR1 MDHEN and CDR2 SYDVKM. Trimming removed 5 bases at V and 6 bases at J, with 18 bases between. CDR3 in amino acids: CASSTTGRLGDTQYF. The CDR3 DNA reads TGTGCCAGCAGTACGACCGGGCGACTAGGGGATACGCAGTATTTT.

V and J are TRBV5-8 and TRBJ2-7; 15 nucleotides agree with TRBD2. V lost 5 bases to trimming and J lost 2 bases; unmatched junction nucleotides: 5. The CDR3 is 16 residues long. Germline CDR1 and CDR2: SGHTS and YDEGEE. The CDR3 protein is CASRPRTSGGAYEQYF. CDR3 DNA: TGTGCCAGCAGACCTAGGACTAGCGGGGGGGCCTACGAGCAGTACTTC.

On this clone: The sample has other DNA sequences that encode this CDR3 too. The V gene is TRBV7-3, the J gene TRBJ2-7; 7 nucleotides agree with TRBD1. The V gene end was trimmed by 4 bases and the J gene end by 5 bases; junction bases not matched to a gene: 5. CDR3 length: 13 residues. CDR1 is SGHTA and CDR2 is FQGTGA in the germline V gene. CDR3 loop: CASSSTGFDEQYF. The CDR3 DNA is TGTGCCAGCAGCTCGACAGGGTTCGACGAGCAGTACTTC.

The V and J genes are TRBV6-1 and TRBJ1-5; 8 bases are a match to TRBD1. This CDR3 is built from 16 residues. Germline-derived CDR1 and CDR2 are MNHNS and SASEGT. The ends lost 1 base at V and 4 bases at J; junction bases unmatched: 6. CDR3 protein: CASSEVLQGGNQPQHF. CDR3 nucleotide sequence: TGTGCCAGCAGTGAAGTGTTACAGGGGGGTAATCAGCCCCAGCATTTT.

The chain recombines TRBV18 with TRBJ2-3; D is ambiguous. The germline V gene has CDR1 KGHSH and CDR2 LQKENI. This CDR3 comprises 13 residues. Trimming removed 0 bases at V and 4 bases at J, with 5 bases between. The CDR3 DNA is TGTGCCAGCTCACCACCCCGTTCAGATACGCAGTATTTT. This sequence encodes CASSPPRSDTQYF.

V usage is TRBV5-1 and J usage is TRBJ1-2, with 9 bases aligning to TRBD1. CDR3 size: 17 residues. Germline CDR1 is SGHRS and CDR2 is YFSETQ. With V trimmed by 4 bases and J by 4 bases, 14 bases remained unmatched. In DNA form, the CDR3 reads TGCGCCAGCAGCCCAATTCCGGGACAGGGAGGAGTCTATGGCTACACCTTC. It translates to CASSPIPGQGGVYGYTF.

The rearrangement joins TRBV5-4 to TRBJ1-2; D uncertain. Looked up from germline, CDR1 is SGHNT and CDR2 is YYREEE (reference sequence). Trimming shortened V by 3 bases and J by 5 bases, and 11 bases separated the two germline ends. The CDR3 extends over 13 amino acids. As DNA, the CDR3 is TGTGCCAGCAGCTCAGATACACTATATGGCTACACCTTC. Translation: CASSSDTLYGYTF.

The chain combines TRBV28 with TRBJ1-2; 8 bases fit TRBD1. This CDR3 contains 16 residues. V lost 6 bases to trimming and J lost 6 bases; unmatched junction nucleotides: 15. Germline assignment: CDR1 MDHEN and CDR2 SYDVKM. CDR3 loop: CASSPAGTGGQDGYTF. CDR3 in DNA: TGTGCCAGCAGCCCAGCCGGGACAGGAGGCCAAGATGGCTACACCTTC.

There are a few counts of this clone. The chain uses TRBV4-1 and TRBJ2-1, with D tentatively TRBD2 (5 bases). V shed 0 bases and J shed 7 bases, with 19 bases lying between them. Per germline, CDR1 MGHRA and CDR2 YSYEKL. The CDR3 runs to 17 residues. CDR3 sequence reads: CASSQDFRDYRPNEQFF. CDR3 coding DNA: TGCGCCAGCAGCCAAGATTTTCGAGACTATAGACCAAATGAGCAGTTCTTC.

This chain connects TRBV5-6 to TRBJ2-5, with 13 bases fitting TRBD2. The J call is uncertain, as TRBJ2-7 better fits the DNA end. Germline lookup yields CDR1 SGHDT and CDR2 YYEEEE. The CDR3 totals 14 residues. Here the CDR3 DNA reads TGTGCCAGCAGCTTGGGGACTAGCGGGGGCGAGCAGTACTTC. This translates into CASSLGTSGGEQYF.

In this sample, this clone turned up a few times. This chain uses TRBV6-5 with TRBJ2-2, with 11 positions matching TRBD2. Germline loops: CDR1 MNHEY, CDR2 SVGAGI. The trim removed 4 bases at V and 7 bases at J, leaving 8 bases unmatched. The CDR3 runs to 16 residues. The chain's CDR3 is CASSSVAGGLGGELFF. The CDR3, as DNA: TGTGCCAGCAGTTCGGTAGCGGGGGGGCTAGGCGGGGAGCTGTTTTTT.

The rearrangement links TRBV5-4 to TRBJ2-1, with 8 bases fitting TRBD2. V gave up 3 bases and J gave up 0 bases; unmatched junction bases: 5. Looked up from germline, CDR1 is SGHNT and CDR2 is YYREEE (reference sequence). The CDR3 runs 16 residues. CDR3 sequence (DNA): TGTGCCAGCAGCTCCCGGGGGGGAAGCTCCTACAATGAGCAGTTCTTC. Amino acids: CASSSRGGSSYNEQFF.

The chain has TRBV7-8 and TRBJ2-1; TRBD2 aligns across 9 bases. The V and J ends lost 4 bases and 10 bases, in that order; junction bases with no gene match: 5. Looked up from germline, CDR1 is SGHVS and CDR2 is FQNEAQ. The CDR3 runs 13 residues. CDR3 in DNA: TGTGCCAGCAGCTGGGATAGCGGGGGAGAGCAGTTCTTC. Protein: CASSWDSGGEQFF.

The chain carries TRBV9 and TRBJ1-1; the D gene is possibly TRBD1 (5 bases). The length of the CDR3 is 15 residues. Germline V CDR1 and CDR2: SGDLS, YYNGEE. V lost 1 base, J lost 3 bases, and 13 bases lay in between. The CDR3 reads CASSVRGSFDTEAFF. The CDR3 nucleotides are TGTGCCAGCAGCGTAAGGGGCTCATTCGACACTGAAGCTTTCTTT.

V usage is TRBV11-3 and J usage is TRBJ1-2; D is ambiguous. With 5 bases removed from V and 5 bases from J, the gap between germline ends came to 15 bases. This CDR3 region has 14 residues. Germline V gives CDR1 SGHNT, CDR2 YENEEA. CDR3 sequence (DNA): TGTGCCAGCAGCCCGCTGGAGGGTGGGTATGGCTACACCTTC. Its protein is CASSPLEGGYGYTF.

This sequence joins TRBV5-6 and TRBJ1-2; TRBD1 matches 9 bases. This CDR3 is 14 amino acids long. The trim removed 3 bases at V and 5 bases at J, leaving 5 bases unmatched. Germline V gene data show CDR1 as SGHDT and CDR2 as YYEEEE. CDR3 nucleotide sequence: TGTGCCAGCAGCTGGGGACAGGGTGCTTATGGCTACACCTTC. Amino acids: CASSWGQGAYGYTF.

The chain uses TRBV19 and TRBJ2-5; maybe TRBD2 (5 bases). Germline loops: CDR1 LNHDA, CDR2 SQIVND (reference sequence). V lost 1 base and J lost 1, with 10 bases in between. The CDR3 has 15 amino acids. As DNA, the CDR3 is TGTGCCAGTAGTATAGCGGGGAAAGGCCAAGAGACCCAGTACTTC. This translates into CASSIAGKGQETQYF.

The chain uses TRBV9 and TRBJ2-1, with 10 bases aligning to TRBD2. J gave up 6 bases and V 4 bases, and 4 bases lay outside the gene matches. Germline CDR1 and CDR2: SGDLS and YYNGEE. This CDR3 spans 14 amino acids. In nucleotides, the CDR3 is TGTGCCAGCAGCCGGAGCGGGGGGGTCAATGAGCAGTTCTTC. This gives the protein CASSRSGGVNEQFF.

This chain uses TRBV7-9 with TRBJ1-1; TRBD1 aligns across 7 bases. This CDR3 region has 15 residues. Germline assignment: CDR1 SEHNR and CDR2 FQNEAQ (reference sequence). Trimming at V came to 3 bases and at J to 1 base, leaving 5 bases not matched to a gene. The CDR3 reads CASSFRGAANTEAFF. DNA for the CDR3: TGTGCCAGCAGCTTCAGGGGGGCTGCGAACACTGAAGCTTTCTTT.

The chain has TRBV6-1 and TRBJ1-5; TRBD1 aligns across 7 bases. CDR3 length equals 15 residues. Trimming at V came to 0 bases and at J to 7 bases, leaving 6 bases not matched to a gene. Germline V lookup: CDR1 MNHNS, CDR2 SASEGT. The DNA for the CDR3 is TGTGCCAGCAGTGAAGCGGACAGGTCAAACCAGCCCCAGCATTTT. Translating it yields CASSEADRSNQPQHF.